The T cell receptor beta chain under discussion was sequenced for a study of response to subunit inactivated influenza vaccine. Deletions cut 8 bases from V and 5 bases from J, with 12 bases between. Germline values: CDR1 MGHDK, CDR2 SYGVNS. This CDR3 contains 12 residues. Via MiXCR, TCRdb re-called the RT-PCR reads, giving one row per CDR3 protein. The data contain 500,000 to 750,000 distinct CDR3 sequences, about 14% of them seen just once; the ten biggest clones take up around 10%. A few counts support this clonotype. The chain recombines TRBV25-1 with TRBJ1-2, with unresolved D. The source of this sequence is a man aged 45-65 years who received an inactivated influenza vaccine. Material: PBMCs from blood, obtained 12 days after vaccination. The CDR3 protein is CASQTGVYGYTF. Written as DNA, the CDR3 is TGTGCCAGCCAGACCGGAGTTTATGGCTACACCTTC.